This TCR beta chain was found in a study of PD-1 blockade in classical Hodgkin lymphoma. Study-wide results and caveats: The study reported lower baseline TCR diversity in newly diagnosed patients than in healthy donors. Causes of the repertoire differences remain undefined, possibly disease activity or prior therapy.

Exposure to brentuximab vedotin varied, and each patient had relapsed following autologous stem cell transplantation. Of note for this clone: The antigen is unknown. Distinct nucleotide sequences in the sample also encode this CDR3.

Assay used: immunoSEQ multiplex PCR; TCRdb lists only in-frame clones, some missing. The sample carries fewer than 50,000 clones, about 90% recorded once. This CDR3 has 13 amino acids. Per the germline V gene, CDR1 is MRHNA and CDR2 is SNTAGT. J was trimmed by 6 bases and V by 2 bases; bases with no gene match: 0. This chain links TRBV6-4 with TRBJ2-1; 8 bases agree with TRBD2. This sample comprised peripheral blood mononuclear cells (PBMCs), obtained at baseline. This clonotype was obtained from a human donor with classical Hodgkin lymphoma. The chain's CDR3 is CASSDGTSNEQFF. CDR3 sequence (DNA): TGTGCCAGCAGTGACGGGACTAGCAATGAGCAGTTCTTC.